These 21 T cell receptor beta chains were sequenced from one sample in a study of shared clonotypes between healthy human individuals. Measured with immunoSEQ multiplex PCR; TCRdb has only the in-frame clones, and not every one. The top ten hold approximately 0.41% of the sample, which has under 2.5 million clones, under 95% seen once. The source material was naive CD4+ T cells from PBMCs. Subset: CD45RA+ positively selected. The receptors come from a man aged 18-30 years in good health. Some clones in this sample may be carry-over from other donors' samples.

The rearrangement uses TRBV4-3 and TRBJ1-2; D ambiguous. Germline V gene sequence: CDR1 LGHNA, CDR2 YSLEER. The CDR3 length is 14 residues. Between the trimmed V and J ends, which lost 0 bases and 2 bases, there was a span of 7 bases. The CDR3 loop reads CASSQDTENYGYTF. In DNA form, the CDR3 reads TGCGCCAGCAGCCAAGATACGGAGAACTATGGCTACACCTTC.

The gene calls are TRBV7-9 and TRBJ2-1; D is unresolved. The CDR3 covers 8 residues. The germline gives CDR1 SEHNR, CDR2 FQNEAQ (reference sequence). Trimming pared 10 bases from V and 9 bases from J, leaving 4 bases between. The CDR3 sequence: CANVEQFF. CDR3 in DNA: TGTGCCAACGTTGAGCAGTTCTTC.

This chain's CDR3 is CASSQAGGANVLTF. In DNA, the CDR3 is TGTGCCAGCAGCCAAGCGGGCGGGGCCAACGTCCTGACTTTC. V is TRBV14 and J is TRBJ2-6; the D is unclear. The CDR3 is 14 residues long. Germline V gene data show CDR1 as SGHDN and CDR2 as FVKESK. V lost 1 base and J lost 4, with 5 bases in between.

This clone was seen just once. J is TRBJ2-3 and V is TRBV18; D remains unclear. V dropped 2 bases and J dropped 3 bases, with 6 bases sitting between them. Germline loops: CDR1 KGHSH, CDR2 LQKENI. The CDR3 extends over 13 amino acids. The chain's CDR3 is CASSPMATDTQYF. CDR3 nucleotides: TGTGCCAGCTCACCAATGGCGACAGATACGCAGTATTTT.

This CDR3 reads CASSIWAGEETQYF. The CDR3 coding sequence is TGTGCCAGTAGTATCTGGGCAGGGGAAGAGACCCAGTACTTC. This chain links TRBV19 with TRBJ2-5; TRBD1 is a possible D gene (6 bases). The CDR3 runs 14 residues. The ends were cut back, 3 bases at V and 3 bases at J, with 11 bases in the middle. Germline assignment: CDR1 LNHDA and CDR2 SQIVND (reference sequence).

The genes are TRBV5-6 and TRBJ1-2; D gene uncertain. Trimming shortened V by 2 bases and J by 0 bases, and 5 bases separated the two germline ends. In germline, CDR1 is SGHDT, CDR2 YYEEEE. The CDR3 is 13 amino acids. CDR3 residues: CASSLSANYGYTF. CDR3 nucleotide sequence: TGTGCCAGCAGCTTATCCGCTAACTATGGCTACACCTTC.

A note on this clone: This CDR3 is also generated by other DNA sequences in the sample. CDR3: CASSLPGTEAFF. CDR3 in DNA: TGCGCCAGCAGCCTCCCGGGCACTGAAGCTTTCTTT. The chain links TRBV5-1 to TRBJ1-1; no firm D call. The CDR3 runs 12 residues. CDR1 and CDR2 from the germline V gene are SGHRS and YFSETQ. With 4 bases removed from V and 4 bases from J, the gap between germline ends came to 8 bases.

This clone was picked up one time. J is TRBJ2-1 and V is TRBV19; 10 bases match TRBD2. The CDR3 has 17 amino acids. V lost 6 bases to trimming and J lost 4 bases; unmatched junction nucleotides: 12. CDR1 and CDR2 (germline): LNHDA, SQIVND (reference sequence). CDR3 DNA: TGTGCCAGTAGCCCACGCCCCACTAGCGGGACGTACAATGAGCAGTTCTTC. Protein product: CASSPRPTSGTYNEQFF.

The genes are TRBV28 and TRBJ2-7; the D call may be TRBD1 or TRBD2 (5 bases each). Trimming stripped 6 bases from V and 1 base from J, with 16 bases between. Per germline, CDR1 MDHEN and CDR2 SYDVKM. This CDR3 comprises 15 residues. The CDR3 region has the DNA TGTGCCAGCAGCGGGACGGGAACGGGGTCCTACGAGCAGTACTTC. Protein sequence: CASSGTGTGSYEQYF.

V is TRBV5-1 and J is TRBJ1-1; weak D call: TRBD1 (6 bases). Trimming left V 0 bases short and J 0 bases short, with 9 bases between. The CDR3 has 15 residues. Germline loops: CDR1 SGHRS, CDR2 YFSETQ. The CDR3 protein is CASSLGGPLNTEAFF. The DNA for the CDR3 is TGCGCCAGCAGCTTGGGGGGGCCTCTGAACACTGAAGCTTTCTTT.

The CDR3, as DNA: TGTGCCAGCAGTTTCAGGGATTACTATGGCTACACCTTC. Its translation is CASSFRDYYGYTF. J is TRBJ1-2 and V is TRBV27, with D perhaps matching TRBD1 (5 bases). The V end was cut by 3 bases, the J end by 3 bases, with 8 bases between. The CDR3 runs 13 residues. Germline assignment: CDR1 MNHEY and CDR2 SMNVEV (reference sequence).

This sequence joins TRBV27 and TRBJ2-7, with 9 bases that match TRBD1. The ends lost 0 bases at V and 5 bases at J; junction bases unmatched: 5. The CDR3 sequence is 15 residues long. Germline CDR1 is MNHEY and CDR2 is SMNVEV (reference sequence). The CDR3 sequence: CASSLSDRGFDEQYF. For the CDR3, the DNA is TGTGCCAGCAGTTTATCGGACAGGGGATTCGACGAGCAGTACTTC.

The V and J genes are TRBV29-1 and TRBJ1-1; possible D gene TRBD1, 6 bases. The CDR3 has 13 residues. V was shortened by 6 bases and J by 1 base, with 12 bases between the two germline ends. Germline CDR1 reads SQVTM; CDR2 reads ANQGSEA. This chain's CDR3 is CSVRGFPNTEAFF. CDR3 bases: TGCAGCGTCAGGGGTTTCCCGAACACTGAAGCTTTCTTT.

This clone was seen a single time. The V gene is TRBV5-4, the J gene TRBJ2-5; possible D gene TRBD1, 6 bases. This CDR3 comprises 15 residues. Trimming stripped 5 bases from V and 1 base from J, with 15 bases between. Germline lookup yields CDR1 SGHNT and CDR2 YYREEE (reference sequence). The CDR3 sequence: CASRYSTGIQETQYF. CDR3 nucleotide sequence: TGTGCCAGCAGATATTCGACAGGAATCCAAGAGACCCAGTACTTC.

V and J are TRBV19 and TRBJ1-5; D is possibly TRBD1 (5 bases). CDR3 length equals 15 residues. The germline gives CDR1 LNHDA, CDR2 SQIVND (reference sequence). Trimming took 5 bases from V and 0 from J, leaving 11 bases between them. CDR3 loop: CASSVTDHSNQPQHF. The CDR3 nucleotides are TGTGCCAGTAGTGTGACAGACCATAGCAATCAGCCCCAGCATTTT.

The chain has TRBV19 and TRBJ1-5; D not resolved. The germline gives CDR1 LNHDA, CDR2 SQIVND (reference sequence). V gave up 3 bases and J gave up 0 bases, with 15 bases separating them. The CDR3 runs 17 residues. CDR3 nucleotide sequence: TGTGCCAGTAGTATCACCGCGCCGCGACATAGCAATCAGCCCCAGCATTTT. It is translated as CASSITAPRHSNQPQHF.

Concerning this clone itself: Other DNA sequences in this sample translate to the same CDR3. The V call is TRBV7-6, the J call TRBJ1-4; weak D call: TRBD1 (6 bases). The CDR3 has 15 amino acids. CDR1 and CDR2 (germline): SGHVS, FNYEAQ. V lost 5 bases, J lost 3 bases, and 13 bases lay in between. CDR3 bases: TGTGCCAGCAGCGTAACAGGGTCGGCTAATGAAAAACTGTTTTTT. It yields the protein CASSVTGSANEKLFF.

V gene TRBV4-1 combines with J gene TRBJ2-1, with 9 bases lining up with TRBD2. V lost 1 base and J lost 2; bases outside the gene matches: 6. The CDR3 runs 17 residues. Germline V CDR1 and CDR2: MGHRA, YSYEKL. CDR3 DNA: TGCGCCAGCAGCCAAGGTAGCGGGAGAAGCACCTACAATGAGCAGTTCTTC. Amino acid sequence: CASSQGSGRSTYNEQFF.

This rearrangement joins TRBV2 to TRBJ2-2; 12 bases map to TRBD2. Germline V gives CDR1 SNHLY, CDR2 FYNNEI. The ends lost 6 bases at V and 5 bases at J; junction bases unmatched: 13. This CDR3 spans 18 amino acids. As DNA, the CDR3 is TGTGCCAGCAGGGCCCTAGCGGGAGGGCCGGGGAGTACCGGGGAGCTGTTTTTT. Its protein product is CASRALAGGPGSTGELFF.

The V and J genes are TRBV9 and TRBJ2-1; D might be TRBD1 (7 bases). The V gene's germline CDR1 is SGDLS and CDR2 YYNGEE. With 6 bases removed from V and 3 bases from J, the gap between germline ends came to 16 bases. The CDR3 contains 15 residues. CDR3 region: CASTQEGASYNEQFF. In DNA, the CDR3 is TGTGCCAGCACTCAGGAGGGGGCGAGCTACAATGAGCAGTTCTTC.

The rearrangement joins TRBV7-9 to TRBJ1-4; D remains ambiguous. Germline lookup yields CDR1 SEHNR and CDR2 FQNEAQ (reference sequence). V lost 4 bases, J lost 5 bases, and 11 bases lay in between. The CDR3 loop spans 14 amino acids. Written as DNA, the CDR3 is TGTGCCAGCAGCTCCGTCGGGTGGAATGAAAAACTGTTTTTT. Translation: CASSSVGWNEKLFF.